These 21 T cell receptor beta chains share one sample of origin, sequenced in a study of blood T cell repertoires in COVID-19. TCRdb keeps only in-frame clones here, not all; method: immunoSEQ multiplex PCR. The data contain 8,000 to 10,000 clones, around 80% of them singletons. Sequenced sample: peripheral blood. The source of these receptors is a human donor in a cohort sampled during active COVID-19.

CDR3 DNA: TGTGCCAGCAGTGTGACACAGACCCTTAATGAAAAACTGTTTTTT. Translation: CASSVTQTLNEKLFF. The chain combines TRBV2 with TRBJ1-4; no clear D. From germline, CDR1 is SNHLY and CDR2 FYNNEI. This CDR3 has 15 amino acids. Deletions cut 4 bases from V and 4 bases from J, with 13 bases between.

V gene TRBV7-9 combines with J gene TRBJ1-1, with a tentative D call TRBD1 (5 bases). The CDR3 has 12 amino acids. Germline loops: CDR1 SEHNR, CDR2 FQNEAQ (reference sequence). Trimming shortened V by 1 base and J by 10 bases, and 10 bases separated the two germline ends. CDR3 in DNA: TGTGCCAGCAGCTTAGTGCAGGGTGCAGCTTTCTTT. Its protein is CASSLVQGAAFF.

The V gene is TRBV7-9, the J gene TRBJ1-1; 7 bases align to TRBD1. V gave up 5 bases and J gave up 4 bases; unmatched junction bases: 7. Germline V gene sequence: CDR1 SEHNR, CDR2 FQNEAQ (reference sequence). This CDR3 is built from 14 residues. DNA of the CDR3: TGTGCCAGCAGCATGAGACAGGGCGGCACTGAAGCTTTCTTT. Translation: CASSMRQGGTEAFF.

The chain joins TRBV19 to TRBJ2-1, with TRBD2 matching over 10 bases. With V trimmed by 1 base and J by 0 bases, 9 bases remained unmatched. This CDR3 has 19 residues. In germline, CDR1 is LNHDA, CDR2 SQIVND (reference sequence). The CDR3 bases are TGTGCCAGTAGTATAGTTGGTAGCGGGGGGTCGAGCTCCTACAATGAGCAGTTCTTC. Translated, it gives CASSIVGSGGSSSYNEQFF.

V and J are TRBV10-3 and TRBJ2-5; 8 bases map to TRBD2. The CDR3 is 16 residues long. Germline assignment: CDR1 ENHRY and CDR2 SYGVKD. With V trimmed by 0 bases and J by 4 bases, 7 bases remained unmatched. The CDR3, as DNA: TGTGCCATCAGTGAGTCAATGGCGGGGGGCTCAGAGACCCAGTACTTC. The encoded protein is CAISESMAGGSETQYF.

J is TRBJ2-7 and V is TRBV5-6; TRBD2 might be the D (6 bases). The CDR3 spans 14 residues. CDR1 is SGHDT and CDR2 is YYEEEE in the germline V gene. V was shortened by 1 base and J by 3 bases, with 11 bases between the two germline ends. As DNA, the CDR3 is TGTGCCAGCAGCTTGACTAGCCCCAACTACGAGCAGTACTTC. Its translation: CASSLTSPNYEQYF.

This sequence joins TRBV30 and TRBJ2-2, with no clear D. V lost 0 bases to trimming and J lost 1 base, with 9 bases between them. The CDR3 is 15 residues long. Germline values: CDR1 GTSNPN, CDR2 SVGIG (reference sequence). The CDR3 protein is CAWSVLSLNTGELFF. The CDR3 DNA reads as TGTGCCTGGAGTGTACTAAGCCTGAACACCGGGGAGCTGTTTTTT. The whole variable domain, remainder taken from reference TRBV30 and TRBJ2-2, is SQTIHQWPATLVQPVGSPLSLECTVEGTSNPNLYWYRQAAGRGLQLLFYSVGIGQISSEVPQNLSASRPQDRQFILSSKKLLLSDSGFYLCAWSVLSLNTGELFFGEGSRLTVL.

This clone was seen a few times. Written as DNA, the CDR3 is TGTGCCAGCAGCTTAGTGCTCGGCACCGGGGAGCTGTTTTTT. Its translation is CASSLVLGTGELFF. The V call is TRBV7-2, the J call TRBJ2-2; D is unresolved. The CDR3 consists of 14 residues. Deletions cut 1 base from V and 4 bases from J, with 7 bases between. Germline V lookup: CDR1 SGHTA, CDR2 FQGNSA.

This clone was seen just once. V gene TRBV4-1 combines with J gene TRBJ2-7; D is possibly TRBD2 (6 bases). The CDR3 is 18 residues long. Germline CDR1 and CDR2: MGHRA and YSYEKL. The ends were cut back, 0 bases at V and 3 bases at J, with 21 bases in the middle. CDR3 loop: CASSQDGGSGSLFYEQYF. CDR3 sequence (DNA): TGCGCCAGCAGCCAAGACGGGGGTTCTGGGTCCCTATTCTACGAGCAGTACTTC.

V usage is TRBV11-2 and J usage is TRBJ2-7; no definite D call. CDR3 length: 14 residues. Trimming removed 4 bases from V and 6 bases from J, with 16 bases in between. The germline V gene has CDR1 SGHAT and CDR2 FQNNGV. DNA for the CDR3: TGTGCCAGCAGCTCTCCGACCGAGCGTGGCGAGCAGTACTTC. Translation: CASSSPTERGEQYF.

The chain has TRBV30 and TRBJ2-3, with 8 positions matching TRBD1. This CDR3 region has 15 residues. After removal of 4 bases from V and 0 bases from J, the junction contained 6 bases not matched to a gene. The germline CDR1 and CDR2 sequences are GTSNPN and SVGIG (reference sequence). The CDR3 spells CAWTLTGGSTDTQYF. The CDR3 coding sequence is TGTGCCTGGACCCTAACAGGGGGGAGCACAGATACGCAGTATTTT.

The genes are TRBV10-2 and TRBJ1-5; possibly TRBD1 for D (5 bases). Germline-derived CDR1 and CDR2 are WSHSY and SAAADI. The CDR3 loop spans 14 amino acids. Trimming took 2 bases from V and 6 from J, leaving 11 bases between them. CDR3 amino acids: CASSEVWGGQPQHF. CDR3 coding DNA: TGCGCCAGCAGTGAGGTATGGGGCGGTCAGCCCCAGCATTTT.

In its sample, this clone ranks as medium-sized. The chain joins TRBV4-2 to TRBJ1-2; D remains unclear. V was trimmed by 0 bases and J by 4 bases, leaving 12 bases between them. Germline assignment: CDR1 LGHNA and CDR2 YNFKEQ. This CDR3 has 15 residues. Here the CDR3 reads CASSQEWAGSYGYTF. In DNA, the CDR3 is TGTGCCAGCAGCCAAGAATGGGCGGGTAGCTATGGCTACACCTTC.

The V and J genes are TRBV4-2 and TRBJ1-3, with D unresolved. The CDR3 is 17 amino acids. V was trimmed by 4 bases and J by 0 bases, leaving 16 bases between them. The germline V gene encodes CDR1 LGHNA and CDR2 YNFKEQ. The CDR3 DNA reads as TGTGCCAGCAGCCTAAAAACCGGGTTCAGCTCTGGAAACACCATATATTTT. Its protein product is CASSLKTGFSSGNTIYF.

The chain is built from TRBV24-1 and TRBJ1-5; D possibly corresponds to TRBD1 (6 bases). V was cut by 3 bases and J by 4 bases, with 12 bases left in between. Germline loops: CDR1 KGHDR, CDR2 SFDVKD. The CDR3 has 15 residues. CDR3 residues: CATSDRGQFNQPQHF. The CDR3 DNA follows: TGTGCCACCAGTGATCGAGGACAGTTTAATCAGCCCCAGCATTTT.

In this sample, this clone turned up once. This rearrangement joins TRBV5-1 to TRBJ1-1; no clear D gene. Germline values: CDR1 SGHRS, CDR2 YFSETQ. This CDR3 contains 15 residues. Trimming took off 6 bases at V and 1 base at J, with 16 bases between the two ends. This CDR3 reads CASNPGVGRNTEAFF. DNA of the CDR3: TGCGCCAGCAACCCCGGGGTGGGAAGGAACACTGAAGCTTTCTTT.

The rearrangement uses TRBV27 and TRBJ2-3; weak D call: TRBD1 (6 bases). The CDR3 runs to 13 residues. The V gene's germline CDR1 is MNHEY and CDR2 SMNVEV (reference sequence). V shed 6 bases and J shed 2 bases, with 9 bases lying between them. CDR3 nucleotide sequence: TGTGCCAGCAGGCGACAGGACACAGATACGCAGTATTTT. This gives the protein CASRRQDTDTQYF.

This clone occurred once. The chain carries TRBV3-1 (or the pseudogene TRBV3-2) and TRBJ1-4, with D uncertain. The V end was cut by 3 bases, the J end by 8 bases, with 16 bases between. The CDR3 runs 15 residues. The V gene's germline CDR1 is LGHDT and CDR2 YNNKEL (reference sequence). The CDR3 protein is CASSQRGRGQEKLFF. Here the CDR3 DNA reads TGTGCCAGCAGCCAGAGAGGAAGAGGGCAGGAAAAACTGTTTTTT.

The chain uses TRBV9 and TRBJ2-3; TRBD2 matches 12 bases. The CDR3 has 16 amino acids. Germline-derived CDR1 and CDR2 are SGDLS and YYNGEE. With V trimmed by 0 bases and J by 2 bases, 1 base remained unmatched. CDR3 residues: CASSVASGGATDTQYF. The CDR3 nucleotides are TGTGCCAGCAGCGTAGCTAGCGGGGGGGCCACAGATACGCAGTATTTT.

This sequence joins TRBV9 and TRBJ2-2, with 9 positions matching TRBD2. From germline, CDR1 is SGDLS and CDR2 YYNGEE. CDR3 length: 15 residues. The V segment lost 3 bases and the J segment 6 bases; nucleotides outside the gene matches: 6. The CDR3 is CASSAGGGASGELFF. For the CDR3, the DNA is TGTGCCAGCAGCGCGGGCGGGGGGGCCTCCGGGGAGCTGTTTTTT.

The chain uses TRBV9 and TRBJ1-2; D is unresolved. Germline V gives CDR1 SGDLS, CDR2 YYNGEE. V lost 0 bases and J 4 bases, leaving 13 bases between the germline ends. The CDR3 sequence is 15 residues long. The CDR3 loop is CASSVVQTVGYGYTF. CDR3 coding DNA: TGTGCCAGCAGCGTAGTACAGACCGTTGGCTATGGCTACACCTTC. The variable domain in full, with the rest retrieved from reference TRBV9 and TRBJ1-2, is DSGVTQTPKHLITATGQRVTLRCSPRSGDLSVYWYQQSLDQGLQFLIQYYNGEERAKGNILERFSAQQFPDLHSELNLSSLELGDSALYFCASSVVQTVGYGYTFGSGTRLTVV.